This T cell receptor beta chain was sequenced during a study of tissue T cells after allogeneic stem cell transplantation. Background on the study: Patients with graft-versus-host disease had grafts: four unmodified, three CD34-selected and T-cell-depleted.

Generated by immunoSEQ multiplex PCR, the TCRdb table keeps only in-frame clones and is missing some. This table holds some 43,000 clones, around 90% found once. The V and J ends lost 4 bases and 1 base respectively, with 12 bases between them. Germline V gene lookup returns CDR1 SEHNR and CDR2 FQNEAQ (reference sequence). The CDR3 is 15 residues long. Sequencing was performed on blood, taken before transplantation. This sequence originates from a woman aged 35 to 75 who later had graft-versus-host disease after an allogeneic stem cell transplant. J is TRBJ2-3 and V is TRBV7-9, with D unresolved. The CDR3 region has the DNA TGTGCCAGCAGCTCTGGTCAGGTCCGCACAGATACGCAGTATTTT. Translating gives CASSSGQVRTDTQYF.